This TCR beta chain was sequenced for a study of beta chain features in type 1 diabetes. Points from the study as a whole: Researchers cautioned that cDNA sequencing could over-represent cells with high TCR expression.

A heparinised blood draw that averaged about 120 mL was obtained once from each donor. Investigators reverse transcribed all isolated RNA, so they sequenced expressed TCRB transcripts. Produced via immunoSEQ multiplex PCR; TCRdb's table is partial and in-frame only. Of hundreds of thousands of clones in the sample, 17% were seen once. This clone was detected a few times. The antigen remains unidentified. Germline V gene lookup returns CDR1 MNHNY and CDR2 SVGAGI (reference sequence). The CDR3 is 12 amino acids. V lost 3 bases, J lost 5 bases, and 5 bases lay in between. Source material: naive CD4+ T cells from blood. The receptor was derived from a woman in her late teens or twenties in good health. The chain employs TRBV6-6 and TRBJ2-4; D ambiguous. The CDR3 region is CASSYEENIQYF. CDR3 in DNA: TGTGCCAGCAGTTATGAGGAAAACATTCAGTACTTC.